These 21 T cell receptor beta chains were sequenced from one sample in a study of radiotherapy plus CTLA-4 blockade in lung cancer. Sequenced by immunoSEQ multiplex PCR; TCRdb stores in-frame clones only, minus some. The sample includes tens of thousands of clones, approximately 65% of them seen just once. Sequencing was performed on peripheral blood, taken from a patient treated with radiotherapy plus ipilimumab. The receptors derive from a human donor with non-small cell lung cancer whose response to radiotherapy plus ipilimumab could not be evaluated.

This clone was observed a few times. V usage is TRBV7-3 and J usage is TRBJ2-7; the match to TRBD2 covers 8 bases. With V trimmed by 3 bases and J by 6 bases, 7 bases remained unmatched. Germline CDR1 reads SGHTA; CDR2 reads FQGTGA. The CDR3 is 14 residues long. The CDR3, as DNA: TGTGCCAGCAGCTTTACTAGCGGAAGGGGCGAGCAGTACTTC. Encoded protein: CASSFTSGRGEQYF.

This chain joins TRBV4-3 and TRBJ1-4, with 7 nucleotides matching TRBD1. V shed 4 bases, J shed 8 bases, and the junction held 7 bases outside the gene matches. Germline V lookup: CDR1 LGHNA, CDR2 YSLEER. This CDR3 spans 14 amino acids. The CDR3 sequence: CASSPGRGREKLFF. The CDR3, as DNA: TGCGCCAGCAGCCCAGGCAGGGGGAGGGAAAAACTGTTTTTT.

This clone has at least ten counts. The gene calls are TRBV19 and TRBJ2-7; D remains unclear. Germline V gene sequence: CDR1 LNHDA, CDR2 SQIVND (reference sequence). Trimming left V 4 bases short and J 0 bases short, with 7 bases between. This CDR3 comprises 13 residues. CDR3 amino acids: CASSKAGSYEQYF. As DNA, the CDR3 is TGTGCCAGTAGTAAAGCCGGCTCCTACGAGCAGTACTTC.

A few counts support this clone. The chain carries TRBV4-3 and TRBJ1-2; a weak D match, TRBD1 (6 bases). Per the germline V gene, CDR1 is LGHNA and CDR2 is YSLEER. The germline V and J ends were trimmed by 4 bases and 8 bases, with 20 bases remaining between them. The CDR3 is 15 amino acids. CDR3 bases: TGCGCCAGCAGCCGAACCTCAGGGGATTGGGGAGGCTACACCTTC. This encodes CASSRTSGDWGGYTF.

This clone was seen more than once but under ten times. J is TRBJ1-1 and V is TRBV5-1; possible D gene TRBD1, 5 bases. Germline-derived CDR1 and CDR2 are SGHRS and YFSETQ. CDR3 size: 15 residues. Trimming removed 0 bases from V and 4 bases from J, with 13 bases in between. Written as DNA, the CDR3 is TGCGCCAGCAGCTTGGGTGGGGGGGAAAGCACTGAAGCTTTCTTT. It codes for CASSLGGGESTEAFF. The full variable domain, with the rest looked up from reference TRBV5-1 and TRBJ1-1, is KAGVTQTPRYLIKTRGQQVTLSCSPISGHRSVSWYQQTPGQGLQFLFEYFSETQRNKGNFPGRFSGRQFSNSRSEMNVSTLELGDSALYLCASSLGGGESTEAFFGQGTRLTVV.

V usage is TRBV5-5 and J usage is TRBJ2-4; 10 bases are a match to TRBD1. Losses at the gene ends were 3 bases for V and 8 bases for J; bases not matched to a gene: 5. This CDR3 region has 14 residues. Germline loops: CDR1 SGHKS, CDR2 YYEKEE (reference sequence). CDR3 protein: CASSWAGTGDIQYF. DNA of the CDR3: TGTGCCAGCAGCTGGGCCGGGACAGGGGACATTCAGTACTTC.

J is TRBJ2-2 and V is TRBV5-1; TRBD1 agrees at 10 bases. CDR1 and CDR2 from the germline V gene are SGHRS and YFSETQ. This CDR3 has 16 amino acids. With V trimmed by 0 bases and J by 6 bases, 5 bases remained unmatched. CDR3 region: CASSLAATGGSGELFF. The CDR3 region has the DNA TGCGCCAGCAGCTTGGCCGCGACAGGGGGCTCCGGGGAGCTGTTTTTT.

The chain's CDR3 is CASSQPGLARETQYF. The DNA for the CDR3 is TGTGCCAGCAGCCAACCGGGACTAGCTCGGGAGACCCAGTACTTC. The gene calls are TRBV4-2 and TRBJ2-5; 9 bases line up with TRBD2. The CDR3 length is 15 residues. Germline assignment: CDR1 LGHNA and CDR2 YNFKEQ. V lost 2 bases to trimming and J lost 5 bases; unmatched junction nucleotides: 6.

The CDR3, as DNA: TGTGCCAGCAGTGACTCGACTAGCGGGACGTACAATGAGCAGTTCTTC. It encodes CASSDSTSGTYNEQFF. This rearrangement joins TRBV6-4 to TRBJ2-1; the match to TRBD2 covers 11 bases. The CDR3 runs 16 residues. Germline CDR1 reads MRHNA; CDR2 reads SNTAGT. V lost 0 bases, J lost 4 bases, and 2 bases stayed unmatched.

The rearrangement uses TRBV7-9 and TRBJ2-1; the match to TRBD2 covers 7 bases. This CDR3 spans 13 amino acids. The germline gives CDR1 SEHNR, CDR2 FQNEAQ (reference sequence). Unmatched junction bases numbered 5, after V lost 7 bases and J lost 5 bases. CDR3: CASNSGTHNEQFF. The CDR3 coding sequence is TGTGCCAGCAACAGCGGGACCCACAATGAGCAGTTCTTC.

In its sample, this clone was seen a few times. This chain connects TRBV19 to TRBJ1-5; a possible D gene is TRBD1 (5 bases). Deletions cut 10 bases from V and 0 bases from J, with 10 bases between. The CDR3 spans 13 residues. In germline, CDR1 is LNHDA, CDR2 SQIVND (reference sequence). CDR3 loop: CAIVQVSNQPQHF. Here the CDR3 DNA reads TGTGCCATCGTACAGGTTAGCAATCAGCCCCAGCATTTT.

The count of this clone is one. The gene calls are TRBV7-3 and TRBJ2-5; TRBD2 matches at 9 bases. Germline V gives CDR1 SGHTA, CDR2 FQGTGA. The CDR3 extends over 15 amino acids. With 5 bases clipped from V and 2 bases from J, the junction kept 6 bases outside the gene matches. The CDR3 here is CASSPGTSRQETQYF. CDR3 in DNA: TGTGCCAGCAGCCCTGGGACTAGCCGACAAGAGACCCAGTACTTC.

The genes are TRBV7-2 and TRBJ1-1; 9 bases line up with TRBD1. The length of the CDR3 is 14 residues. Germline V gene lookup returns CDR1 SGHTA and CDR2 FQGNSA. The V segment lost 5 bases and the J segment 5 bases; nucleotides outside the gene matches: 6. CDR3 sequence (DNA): TGTGCCAGCAGCCCACAGGGGGCGCGGACTGAAGCTTTCTTT. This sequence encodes CASSPQGARTEAFF.

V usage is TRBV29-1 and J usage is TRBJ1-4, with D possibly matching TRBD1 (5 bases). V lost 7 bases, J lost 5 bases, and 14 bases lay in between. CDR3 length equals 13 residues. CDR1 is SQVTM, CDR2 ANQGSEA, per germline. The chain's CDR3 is CSAALTDNEKLFF. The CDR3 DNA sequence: TGCAGCGCTGCCTTGACAGACAATGAAAAACTGTTTTTT.

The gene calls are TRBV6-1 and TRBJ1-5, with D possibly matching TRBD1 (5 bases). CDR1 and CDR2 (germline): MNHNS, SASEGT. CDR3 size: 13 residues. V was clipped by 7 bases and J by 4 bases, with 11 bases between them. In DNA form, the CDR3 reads TGTGCCAGCACCTTGACAGAAAATCAGCCCCAGCATTTT. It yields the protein CASTLTENQPQHF.

As DNA, the CDR3 is TGTGCCAGCATCGCACAGGGGGCGGGGGAGACCCAGTACTTC. The encoded protein is CASIAQGAGETQYF. The rearrangement joins TRBV28 to TRBJ2-5, with 9 bases matching TRBD1. Germline trimming cut 7 bases from V and 5 bases from J; bases unmatched to any gene: 8. The CDR3 has 14 amino acids. Germline V gives CDR1 MDHEN, CDR2 SYDVKM.

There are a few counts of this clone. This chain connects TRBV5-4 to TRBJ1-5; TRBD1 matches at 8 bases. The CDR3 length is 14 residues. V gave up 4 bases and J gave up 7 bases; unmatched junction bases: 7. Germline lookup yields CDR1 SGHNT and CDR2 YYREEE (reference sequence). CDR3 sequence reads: CASSAGTGSQPQHF. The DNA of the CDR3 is TGTGCCAGCAGCGCCGGGACAGGAAGCCAGCCCCAGCATTTT.

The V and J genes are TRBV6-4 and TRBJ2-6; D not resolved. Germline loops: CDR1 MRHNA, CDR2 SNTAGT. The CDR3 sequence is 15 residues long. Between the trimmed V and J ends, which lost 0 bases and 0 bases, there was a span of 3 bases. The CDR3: CASSDSSSGANVLTF. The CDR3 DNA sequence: TGTGCCAGCAGTGACTCGAGCTCTGGGGCCAACGTCCTGACTTTC.

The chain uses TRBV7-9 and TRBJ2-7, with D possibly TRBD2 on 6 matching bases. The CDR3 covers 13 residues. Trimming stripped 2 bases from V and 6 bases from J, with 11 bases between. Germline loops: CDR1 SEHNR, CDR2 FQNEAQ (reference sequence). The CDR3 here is CASSLRQGGEQYF. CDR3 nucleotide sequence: TGTGCCAGCAGCTTACGTCAGGGAGGCGAGCAGTACTTC. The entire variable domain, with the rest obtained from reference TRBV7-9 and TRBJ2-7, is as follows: DTGVSQNPRHKITKRGQNVTFRCDPISEHNRLYWYRQTLGQGPEFLTYFQNEAQLEKSRLLSDRFSAERPKGSFSTLEIQRTEQGDSAMYLCASSLRQGGEQYFGPGTRLTVT.

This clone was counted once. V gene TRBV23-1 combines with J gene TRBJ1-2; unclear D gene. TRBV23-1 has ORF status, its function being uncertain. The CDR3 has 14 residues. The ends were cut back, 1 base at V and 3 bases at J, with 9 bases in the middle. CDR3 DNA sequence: TGCGCCAGCAGTCAATGCTCGCGGGACTATGGCTACACCTTC. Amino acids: CASSQCSRDYGYTF.

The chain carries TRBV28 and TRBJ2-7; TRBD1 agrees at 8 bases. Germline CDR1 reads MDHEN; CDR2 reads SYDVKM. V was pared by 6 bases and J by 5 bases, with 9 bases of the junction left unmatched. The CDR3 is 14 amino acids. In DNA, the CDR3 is TGTGCCAGCAGCTTAAGGACAGGGTCCAACGAGCAGTACTTC. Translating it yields CASSLRTGSNEQYF.